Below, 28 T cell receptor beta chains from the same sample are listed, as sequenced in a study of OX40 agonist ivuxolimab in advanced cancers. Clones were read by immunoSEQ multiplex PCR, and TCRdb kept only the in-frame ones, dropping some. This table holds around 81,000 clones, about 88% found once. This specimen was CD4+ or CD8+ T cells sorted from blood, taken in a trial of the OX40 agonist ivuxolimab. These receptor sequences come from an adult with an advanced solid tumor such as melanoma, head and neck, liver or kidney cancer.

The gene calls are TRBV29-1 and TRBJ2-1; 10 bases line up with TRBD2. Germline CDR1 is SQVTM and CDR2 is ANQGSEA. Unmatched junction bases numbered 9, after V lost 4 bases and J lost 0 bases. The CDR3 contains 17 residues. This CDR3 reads CSVAASGGLSSYNEQFF. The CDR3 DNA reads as TGCAGCGTTGCGGCTAGCGGGGGCTTAAGCTCCTACAATGAGCAGTTCTTC.

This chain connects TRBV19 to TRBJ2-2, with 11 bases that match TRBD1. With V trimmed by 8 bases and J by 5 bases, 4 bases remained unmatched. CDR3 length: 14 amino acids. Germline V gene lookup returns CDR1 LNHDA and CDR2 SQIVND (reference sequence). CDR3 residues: CASGTGGLTGELFF. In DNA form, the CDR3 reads TGTGCCAGTGGGACAGGGGGATTAACCGGGGAGCTGTTTTTT.

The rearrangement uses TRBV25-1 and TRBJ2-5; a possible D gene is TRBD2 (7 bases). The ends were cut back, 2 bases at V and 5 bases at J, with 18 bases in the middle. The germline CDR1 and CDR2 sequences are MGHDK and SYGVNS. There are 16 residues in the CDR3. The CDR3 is CASSEGGGREMETQYF. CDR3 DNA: TGTGCCAGCAGTGAAGGTGGGGGGCGGGAGATGGAGACCCAGTACTTC.

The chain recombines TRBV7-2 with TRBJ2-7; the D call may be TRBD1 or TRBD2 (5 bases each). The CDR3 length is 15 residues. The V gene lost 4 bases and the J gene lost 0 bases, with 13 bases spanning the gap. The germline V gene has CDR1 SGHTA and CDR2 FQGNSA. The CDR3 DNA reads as TGTGCCAGCAGCTCCCAGTTCGGGGCCTCCTACGAGCAGTACTTC. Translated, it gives CASSSQFGASYEQYF.

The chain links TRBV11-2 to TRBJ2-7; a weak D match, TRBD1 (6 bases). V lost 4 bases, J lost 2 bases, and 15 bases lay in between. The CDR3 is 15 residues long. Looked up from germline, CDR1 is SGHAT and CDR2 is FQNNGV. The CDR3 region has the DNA TGTGCCAGCAGCTCAGAGGACAGTGGGACCTACGAGCAGTACTTC. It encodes CASSSEDSGTYEQYF.

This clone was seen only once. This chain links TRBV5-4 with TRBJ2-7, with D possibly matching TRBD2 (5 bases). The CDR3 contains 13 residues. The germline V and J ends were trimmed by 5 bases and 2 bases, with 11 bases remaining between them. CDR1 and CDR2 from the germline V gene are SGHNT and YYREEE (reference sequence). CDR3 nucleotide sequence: TGTGCCAGCAGGCGGGCGGGTACCTACGAGCAGTACTTC. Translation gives CASRRAGTYEQYF.

The CDR3 sequence is CASSSDRENQPQHF. The DNA of the CDR3 is TGTGCCAGCAGTTCGGACAGGGAGAATCAGCCCCAGCATTTT. The chain carries TRBV6-5 and TRBJ1-5, with 8 bases identical to TRBD1. The CDR3 is 14 residues long. V gave up 4 bases and J gave up 4 bases; unmatched junction bases: 3. Germline V gives CDR1 MNHEY, CDR2 SVGAGI.

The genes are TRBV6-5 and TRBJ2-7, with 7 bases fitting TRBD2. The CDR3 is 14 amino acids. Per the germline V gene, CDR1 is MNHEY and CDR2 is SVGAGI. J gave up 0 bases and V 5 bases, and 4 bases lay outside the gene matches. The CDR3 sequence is CASSSSGFSYEQYF. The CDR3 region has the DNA TGTGCCAGCAGTAGTAGCGGGTTCTCCTACGAGCAGTACTTC.

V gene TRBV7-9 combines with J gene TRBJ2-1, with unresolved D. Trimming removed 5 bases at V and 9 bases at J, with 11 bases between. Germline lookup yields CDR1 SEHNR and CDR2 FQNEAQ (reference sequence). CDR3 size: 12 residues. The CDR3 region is CASSLSSAEQFF. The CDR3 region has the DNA TGTGCCAGCAGCCTATCCTCGGCTGAGCAGTTCTTC.

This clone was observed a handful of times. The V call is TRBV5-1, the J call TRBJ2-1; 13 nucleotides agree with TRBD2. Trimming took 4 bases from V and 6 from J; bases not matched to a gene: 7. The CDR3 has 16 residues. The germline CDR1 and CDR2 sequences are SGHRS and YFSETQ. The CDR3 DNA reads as TGCGCCAGCAGCGGCCTACTAGCGGGAGGGCCCAATGAGCAGTTCTTC. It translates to CASSGLLAGGPNEQFF. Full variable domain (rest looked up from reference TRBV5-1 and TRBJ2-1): KAGVTQTPRYLIKTRGQQVTLSCSPISGHRSVSWYQQTPGQGLQFLFEYFSETQRNKGNFPGRFSGRQFSNSRSEMNVSTLELGDSALYLCASSGLLAGGPNEQFFGPGTRLTVL.

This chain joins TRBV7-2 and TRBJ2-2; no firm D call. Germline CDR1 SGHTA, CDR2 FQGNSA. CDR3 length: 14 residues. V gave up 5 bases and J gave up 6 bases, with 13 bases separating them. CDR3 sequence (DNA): TGTGCCAGCAGCCTCCACAGTACCCCCGGGGAGCTGTTTTTT. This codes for CASSLHSTPGELFF.

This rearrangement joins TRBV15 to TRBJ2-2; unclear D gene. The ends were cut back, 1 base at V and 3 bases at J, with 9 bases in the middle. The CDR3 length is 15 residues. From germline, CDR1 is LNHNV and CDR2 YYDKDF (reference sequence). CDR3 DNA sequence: TGTGCCACCAGCAGAGGAGCCGCAGACACCGGGGAGCTGTTTTTT. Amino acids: CATSRGAADTGELFF.

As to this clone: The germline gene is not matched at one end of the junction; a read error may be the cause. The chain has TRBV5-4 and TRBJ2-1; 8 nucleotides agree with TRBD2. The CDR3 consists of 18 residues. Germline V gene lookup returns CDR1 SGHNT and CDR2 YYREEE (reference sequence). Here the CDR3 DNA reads TGCGCCAGCAGCCAATACGCGCGTCAGTACGGGAGGGACAATGAGCAGTTCTTC. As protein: CASSQYARQYGRDNEQFF.

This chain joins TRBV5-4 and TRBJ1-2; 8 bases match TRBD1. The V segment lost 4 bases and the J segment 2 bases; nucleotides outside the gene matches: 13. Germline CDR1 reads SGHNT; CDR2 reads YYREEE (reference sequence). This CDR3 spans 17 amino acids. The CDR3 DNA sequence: TGTGCCAGCAGCCAAGGACAGGGAATCAAACCAAACTATGGCTACACCTTC. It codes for CASSQGQGIKPNYGYTF.

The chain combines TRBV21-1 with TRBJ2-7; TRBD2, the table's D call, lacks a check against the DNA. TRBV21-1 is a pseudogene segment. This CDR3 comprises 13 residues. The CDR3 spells CASSKERLGEQYV. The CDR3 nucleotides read TGTGCCAGCAGCAAAGAGAGGCTAGGCGAGCAGTACGTC.

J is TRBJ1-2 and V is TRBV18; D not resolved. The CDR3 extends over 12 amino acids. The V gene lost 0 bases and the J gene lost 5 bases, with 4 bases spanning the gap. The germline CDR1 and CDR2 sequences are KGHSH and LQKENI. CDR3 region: CASSPPGYGYTF. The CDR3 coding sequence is TGTGCCAGCTCACCACCAGGGTATGGCTACACCTTC.

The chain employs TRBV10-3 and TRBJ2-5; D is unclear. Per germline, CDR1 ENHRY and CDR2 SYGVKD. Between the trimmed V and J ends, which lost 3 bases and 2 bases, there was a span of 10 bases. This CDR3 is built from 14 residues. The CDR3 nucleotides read TGTGCCATCAGTGATCCGGCTAGACAAGAGACCCAGTACTTC. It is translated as CAISDPARQETQYF.

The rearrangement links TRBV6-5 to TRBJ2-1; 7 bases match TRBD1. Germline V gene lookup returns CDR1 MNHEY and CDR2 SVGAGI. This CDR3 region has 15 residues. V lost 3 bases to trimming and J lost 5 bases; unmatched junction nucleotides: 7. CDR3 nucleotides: TGTGCCAGCAGTTATTTAGGGGGCGTTAACAATGAGCAGTTCTTC. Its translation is CASSYLGGVNNEQFF.

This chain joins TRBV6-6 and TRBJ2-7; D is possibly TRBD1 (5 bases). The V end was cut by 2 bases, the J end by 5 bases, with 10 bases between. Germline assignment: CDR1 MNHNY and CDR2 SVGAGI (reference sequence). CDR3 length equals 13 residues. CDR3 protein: CASSYGAGNEQYF. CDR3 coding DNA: TGTGCCAGCAGTTACGGGGCAGGGAACGAGCAGTACTTC.

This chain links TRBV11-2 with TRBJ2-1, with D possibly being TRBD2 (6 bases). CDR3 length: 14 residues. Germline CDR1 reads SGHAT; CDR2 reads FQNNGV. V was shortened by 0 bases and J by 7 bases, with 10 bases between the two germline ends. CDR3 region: CASSLEFGGNEQFF. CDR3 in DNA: TGTGCCAGCAGCTTAGAATTTGGGGGGAATGAGCAGTTCTTC.

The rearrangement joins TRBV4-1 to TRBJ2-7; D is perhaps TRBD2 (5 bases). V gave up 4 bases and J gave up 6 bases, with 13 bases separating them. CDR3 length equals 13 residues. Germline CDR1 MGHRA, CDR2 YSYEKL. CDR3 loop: CASSRGLLGEQYV. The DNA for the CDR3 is TGCGCCAGCAGCCGAGGGCTACTGGGCGAGCAGTACGTC.

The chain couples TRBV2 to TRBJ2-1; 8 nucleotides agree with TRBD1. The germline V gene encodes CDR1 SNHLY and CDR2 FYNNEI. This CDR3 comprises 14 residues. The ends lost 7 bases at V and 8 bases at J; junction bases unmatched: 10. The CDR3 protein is CASNKGQVEDEQFF. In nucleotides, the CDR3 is TGTGCCAGCAATAAGGGACAGGTAGAGGATGAGCAGTTCTTC.

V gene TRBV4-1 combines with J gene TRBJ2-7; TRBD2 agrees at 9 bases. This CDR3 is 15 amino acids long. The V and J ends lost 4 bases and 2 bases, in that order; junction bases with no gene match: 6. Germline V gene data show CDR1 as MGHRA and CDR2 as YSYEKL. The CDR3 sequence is CASSPSSGVTYEQYV. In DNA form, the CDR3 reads TGCGCCAGCAGCCCTTCTAGCGGGGTTACCTACGAGCAGTACGTC.

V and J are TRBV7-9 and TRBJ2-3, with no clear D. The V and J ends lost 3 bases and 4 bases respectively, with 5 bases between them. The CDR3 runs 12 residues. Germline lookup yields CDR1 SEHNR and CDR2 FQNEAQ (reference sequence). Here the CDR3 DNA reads TGTGCCAGCAGCTTCGTCCCAGATACGCAGTATTTT. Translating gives CASSFVPDTQYF.

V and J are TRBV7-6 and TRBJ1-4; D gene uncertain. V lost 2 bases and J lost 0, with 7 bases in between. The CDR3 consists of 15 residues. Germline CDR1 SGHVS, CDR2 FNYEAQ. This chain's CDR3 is CASSLWATTNEKLFF. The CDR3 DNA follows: TGTGCCAGCAGCTTATGGGCAACAACTAATGAAAAACTGTTTTTT.

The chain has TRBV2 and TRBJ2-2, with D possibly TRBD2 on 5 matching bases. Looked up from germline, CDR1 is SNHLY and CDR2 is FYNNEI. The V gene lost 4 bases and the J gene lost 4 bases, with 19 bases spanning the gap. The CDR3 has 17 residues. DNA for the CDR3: TGTGCCAGCAGTGGAAGCTTAGGGCTAGCTAGCACCGGGGAGCTGTTTTTT. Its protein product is CASSGSLGLASTGELFF.

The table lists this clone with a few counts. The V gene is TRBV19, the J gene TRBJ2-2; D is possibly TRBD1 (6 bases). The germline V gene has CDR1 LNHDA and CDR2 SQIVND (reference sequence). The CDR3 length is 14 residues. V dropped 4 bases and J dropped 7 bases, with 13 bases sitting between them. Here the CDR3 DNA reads TGTGCCAGTAGTACCCGAAGCAGGGGCGGGGAGCTGTTTTTT. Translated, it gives CASSTRSRGGELFF.

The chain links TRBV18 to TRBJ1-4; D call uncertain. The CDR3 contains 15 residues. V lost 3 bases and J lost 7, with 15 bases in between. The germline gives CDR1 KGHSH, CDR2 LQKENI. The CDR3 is CASSPTQPPGEKLFF. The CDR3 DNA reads TGTGCCAGCTCACCCACACAACCACCAGGTGAAAAACTGTTTTTT.